This TCR beta chain was captured in a study of T cell repertoires in cytomegalovirus infection (dated by TCRdb to between 2018 and 2021). For the wider study: Alongside well-studied HLA-B-restricted epitopes, the peptide stimulations were aimed at recently identified HLA-C-restricted CMV epitopes, whose presentation resists viral immunomodulation. Donor HLA type was relevant to the analysis, as public TCR beta signatures indicated carriage of CMV infection together with the matching HLA type.

Taken from cysteine to phenylalanine, the CDR3 has 14 residues. Here the CDR3 DNA is all that survives: 42 bases in frame from base 1. Taken from the germline V gene, the CDR1 and CDR2 loops are MNHEY and SVGEGT. Relative to germline, V is 7 bases shorter and J is 2 bases shorter, with 14 bases between their ends. Sequencing was carried out with an Illumina HiSeq 1500. TCRdb redid the processing of the public reads, applying fastp at Q25 and MiXCR, and retained in-frame beta chains. Rows matching on CDR3 protein sequence are summarized as one entry with the most common DNA and genes. The sample data list approximately 310,000 distinct CDR3 sequences, and around 25% of these were observed just once. The top ten constitute approximately 12% of the sample. General conclusions and limits of the study: In both this cohort and an independent cohort of some 350 donors, the cumulative frequency of public TCR beta family members distinguished carriers of CMV infection plus the relevant HLA type. The ex vivo response was dominated by HLA-C-restricted CMV-specific TCR beta clonotypes, which also provided the single most frequent clonotype in two of eight donors.

This sample's treatment or condition label indicates: in vitro stimulation with specific CMV peptide epitopes to enrich CMV-specific T cells. Note on this clonotype: Its antigen remains undetermined. No per-base quality is available; no much larger clone lies one base away.

The sample consisted of cultured PBMCs, taken from culture after CMV antigen stimulation. This clonotype was sampled from a human donor in good health (CMV status not recorded). Some clones in this sample may be carry-over from other donors' samples. The V gene is TRBV6-2 or TRBV6-3 and the J gene is TRBJ1-1; TRBD1 might be the D gene, on 6 matching bases. The nucleotide sequence reads TGTGCCAGCACCCCGACAGGTTCAAACACTGAAGCTTTCTTT. This sequence encodes CASTPTGSNTEAFF.